Below are 15 T cell receptor beta chains sequenced from a single sample in a study of T cells in women clearing cervical HPV infection. TCRdb keeps only in-frame clones here, not all; method: immunoSEQ multiplex PCR. This listing includes about 25,000 clones. Sequenced sample: blood buffy coat. These receptors came from a woman aged 18-69 years with a cervical HPV16 infection that either progressed to CIN3+ or cleared (not recorded which).

Worth noting for this clone: The DNA ends 3 residues before the CDR3 does, and the rest of the CDR3 is filled in from the germline J gene. The chain recombines TRBV7-2 with TRBJ2-2; D ambiguous. CDR1 and CDR2 from the germline V gene are SGHTA and FQGNSA. Trimming left V 5 bases short and J 0 bases short, with 10 bases between. The CDR3 consists of 15 residues. CDR3 DNA, as far as it was read: TGTGCCAGCAGCGACCGGGTCTCGAACACCGGGGAG. Its protein product is CASSDRVSNTGE. The full CDR3 protein is CASSDRVSNTGELFF.

Turning to this clone: The read ends 3 residues early relative to the CDR3; the germline J gene fills the gap. This chain links TRBV2 with TRBJ2-2; 11 nucleotides align to TRBD2. J was trimmed by 5 bases and V by 4 bases; bases with no gene match: 9. The length of the CDR3 is 17 residues. From germline, CDR1 is SNHLY and CDR2 FYNNEI. CDR3 in amino acids: CASSVVNLAGGTGELFF. Incomplete CDR3 DNA: TGTGCCAGCAGTGTCGTGAATCTAGCGGGGGGTACCGGGGAG.

Comment on this clone: The CDR3 extends 3 residues past the end of the read, so its final part is completed from the germline J gene. This chain links TRBV5-6 with TRBJ2-7; possibly TRBD2 for D (5 bases). The CDR3 covers 13 residues. Germline CDR1 is SGHDT and CDR2 is YYEEEE. Trimming pared 4 bases from V and 4 bases from J, leaving 12 bases between. Here the CDR3 reads CASSPKPGYEQYF. The CDR3 bases that were read are TGTGCCAGCAGCCCGAAACCGGGGTACGAG. Full variable domain (outside the CDR3, taken from reference TRBV5-6 and TRBJ2-7): DAGVTQSPTHLIKTRGQQVTLRCSPKSGHDTVSWYQQALGQGPQFIFQYYEEEERQRGNFPDRFSGHQFPNYSSELNVNALLLGDSALYLCASSPKPGYEQYFGPGTRLTVT.

The part of the CDR3 DNA that was read is TGTGCCAGCAGCTTCCGACAGAGGTTCTACGAG. This encodes CASSFRQRFYE. The full CDR3 protein is CASSFRQRFYEQYF. This chain uses TRBV5-6 with TRBJ2-7; D might be TRBD1 (5 bases). The CDR3 end falls 3 residues outside the read, so it is completed with the germline J gene. Germline lookup yields CDR1 SGHDT and CDR2 YYEEEE. V was trimmed by 2 bases and J by 3 bases, leaving 12 bases between them. CDR3 size: 14 residues. Filled out from reference TRBV5-6 and TRBJ2-7, the complete variable domain reads DAGVTQSPTHLIKTRGQQVTLRCSPKSGHDTVSWYQQALGQGPQFIFQYYEEEERQRGNFPDRFSGHQFPNYSSELNVNALLLGDSALYLCASSFRQRFYEQYFGPGTRLTVT.

For this clone: From the germline J gene comes the end of the CDR3, since the read stops 3 residues before it. V usage is TRBV6-2 or TRBV6-3 and J usage is TRBJ1-2; the D is unclear. The CDR3 totals 14 residues. The germline V and J ends were trimmed by 6 bases and 0 bases, with 11 bases remaining between them. Germline assignment: CDR1 MNHEY and CDR2 SVGEGT. The sequenced CDR3 bases are TGTGCCAGCAGGAGGGAGGACTCTAACTATGGC. Protein product: CASRREDSNYG. The full CDR3 is CASRREDSNYGYTF.

Comments on this clone: The read stops 3 residues short of the end of the CDR3; the missing end is completed from the germline J gene. This sequence joins TRBV20-1 and TRBJ1-2; 7 bases match TRBD1. This CDR3 region has 14 residues. CDR1 DFQATT and CDR2 SNEGSKA come from the germline V gene (reference sequence). The CDR3 reads CSASILGDRVSYTF. The CDR3 DNA, read in part, is TGCAGTGCTAGTATCCTTGGGGACAGAGTGAGC.

About this clone itself: The read gets to within 3 residues of the CDR3 end, and the germline J gene fills in the rest. The genes are TRBV2 and TRBJ2-3; TRBD2 might be the D (5 bases). Per the germline V gene, CDR1 is SNHLY and CDR2 is FYNNEI. This CDR3 region has 14 residues. CDR3 loop: CASSEALGGRAQYF. The sequenced CDR3 bases are TGTGCCAGCAGTGAAGCGCTAGGTGGGCGGGCG. Based on the CDR3 plus reference TRBV2 and TRBJ2-3, the full variable domain is EPEVTQTPSHQVTQMGQEVILRCVPISNHLYFYWYRQILGQKVEFLVSFYNNEISEKSEIFDDQFSVERPDGSNFTLKIRSTKLEDSAMYFCASSEALGGRAQYFGPGTRLTVL.

Comments on this clone: The DNA ends 3 residues before the CDR3 does, and the rest of the CDR3 is filled in from the germline J gene. The gene calls are TRBV7-9 and TRBJ1-1; TRBD1 aligns across 7 bases. The germline V gene encodes CDR1 SEHNR and CDR2 FQNEAQ (reference sequence). The V segment lost 1 base and the J segment 6 bases; nucleotides outside the gene matches: 8. The CDR3 runs to 15 residues. CDR3 loop: CASSLVNRGTAEAFF. CDR3 DNA (partial): TGTGCCAGCAGCTTAGTGAACAGGGGAACCGCTGAA.

A note on this clone: The CDR3 end is not reached by the read, which stops 3 residues before it; the germline J gene fills it in. The gene calls are TRBV6-1 and TRBJ2-4, with 12 bases identical to TRBD1. This CDR3 spans 16 amino acids. Germline CDR1 MNHNS, CDR2 SASEGT. The CDR3 reads CASSEEGGQGARGQYF. Partial CDR3 DNA: TGTGCCAGCAGTGAAGAAGGGGGACAGGGGGCGCGCGGT.

CDR3 residues: CASSESGGGGAGNEQFF. The part of the CDR3 DNA that was read is TGTGCCAGCAGTGAAAGTGGGGGCGGGGGGGCAGGAAATGAG. The chain combines TRBV6-1 with TRBJ2-1; 9 bases align to TRBD2. The CDR3 end is not reached by the read, which stops 3 residues before it; the germline J gene fills it in. The germline CDR1 and CDR2 sequences are MNHNS and SASEGT. V gave up 2 bases and J gave up 7 bases; unmatched junction bases: 12. The CDR3 is 17 residues long.

The CDR3 spells CATSGSSSNQPQHF. CDR3 DNA (partial): TGTGCCACCAGTGGTAGTAGTAGCAATCAGCCC. The genes are TRBV24-1 and TRBJ1-5; unclear D gene. The missing CDR3 end, 3 residues past where the read stops, is filled in from the germline J gene. Between the trimmed V and J ends, which lost 5 bases and 0 bases, there was a span of 7 bases. The CDR3 is 14 amino acids. Germline CDR1 reads KGHDR; CDR2 reads SFDVKD.

The covered CDR3 bases are TGTGCCAGCAGCCCCGGGGGGAATGTGTACAATGAG. It yields the protein CASSPGGNVYNE. The CDR3 in full is CASSPGGNVYNEQFF. The J gene is TRBJ2-1, the V gene TRBV11-2; 7 nucleotides agree with TRBD2. The CDR3 end lies 3 residues beyond the end of the read and is filled in from the germline J gene. Germline lookup yields CDR1 SGHAT and CDR2 FQNNGV. The CDR3 extends over 15 amino acids. Trimming took 5 bases from V and 4 from J; bases not matched to a gene: 8. The full variable domain, rest sourced from reference TRBV11-2 and TRBJ2-1, is EAGVAQSPRYKIIEKRQSVAFWCNPISGHATLYWYQQILGQGPKLLIQFQNNGVVDDSQLPKDRFSAERLKGVDSTLKIQPAKLEDSAVYLCASSPGGNVYNEQFFGPGTRLTVL.

Worth noting for this clone: The read ends 3 residues early relative to the CDR3; the germline J gene fills the gap. This chain links TRBV30 with TRBJ1-2; the D gene is possibly TRBD1 (5 bases). The V end lost 3 bases, the J end lost 7 bases, and 24 bases lay between the germline ends. Germline CDR1 and CDR2: GTSNPN and SVGIG (reference sequence). CDR3 length: 16 residues. Partial CDR3 DNA: TGTGCCTGGAGCGGGCCGTTAGGGGCCGTCATAGGTGGC. Its translation: CAWSGPLGAVIGG. The whole CDR3 sequence reads CAWSGPLGAVIGGYTF.

Note on this clone: The read ends 3 residues shy of where the CDR3 ends; the end is completed using the germline J gene. This chain links TRBV7-3 with TRBJ1-2; 8 bases agree with TRBD1. Germline-derived CDR1 and CDR2 are SGHTA and FQGTGA. This CDR3 contains 13 residues. J was trimmed by 4 bases and V by 6 bases; bases with no gene match: 4. The CDR3: CASSEGQAYGYTF. The DNA read from the CDR3 is TGTGCCAGCAGTGAGGGACAGGCCTATGGC.

As for this clone: The read gets to within 3 residues of the CDR3 end, and the germline J gene fills in the rest. The rearrangement joins TRBV2 to TRBJ1-1; possible D gene TRBD1, 5 bases. The germline gives CDR1 SNHLY, CDR2 FYNNEI. CDR3 length: 14 amino acids. V was pared by 6 bases and J by 4 bases, with 15 bases between. The part of the CDR3 DNA that was read is TGTGCCAGCAGGGCCGAGGTAGGGGTCACTGAA. This codes for CASRAEVGVTE. The CDR3 as a whole reads CASRAEVGVTEAFF.